Listed below are T cell receptor beta chains from one sample, sequenced in a study of STAT3 mutations in large granular lymphocyte leukemia. Sequenced by immunoSEQ multiplex PCR; TCRdb stores in-frame clones only, minus some. Of about 15,000 clones in the sample, almost 85% were seen once. Sequencing used peripheral blood mononuclear cells. These receptors all stem from a man between 45 and 60 years old with T-cell large granular lymphocyte leukemia. Some clones in this sample may be carry-over from other donors' samples. Each CDR3 is given with its conserved first and last residue. A D gene is named only where the DNA matches it firmly. A clone size is listed for some rows: how often the clone was seen (once, few, many), or a class if it is expanded.

CDR3 DNA | CDR3 protein | V gene | D gene | clone size | J gene
TGCGCCAGCAGCCAAGGGCAAGGCAGGGGGAACACTGAAGCTTTCTTT | CASSQGQGRGNTEAFF | TRBV4-3 | . | . | TRBJ1-1
TGTGCCATCAGTGTAGGGGGGGCCATTCCCTATGGCTACACCTTC | CAISVGGAIPYGYTF | TRBV10-3 | . | . | TRBJ1-2
TGCAGCGTTGATTGGCCAGGGAGGTACGAGCAGTACTTC | CSVDWPGRYEQYF | TRBV29-1 | . | . | TRBJ2-7
TGCAGCGTTGTGGGACGAGGGGGCTACAATGAGCAGTTCTTC | CSVVGRGGYNEQFF | TRBV29-1 | . | . | TRBJ2-1
TGTGCCAGCACAGGCGGCGGTGGGTCCGAGCAGTACTTC | CASTGGGGSEQYF | TRBV6-5 | . | . | TRBJ2-7
TGTGCCACCAGCAGACAGGGTTTCGGCACAGATACGCAGTATTTT | CATSRQGFGTDTQYF | TRBV15 | . | . | TRBJ2-3
TGTGCCAGCAGCTACCAGGCGCGAACTCAGGGGGAAAAACTGTTTTTT | CASSYQARTQGEKLFF | TRBV7-8 | . | . | TRBJ1-4
TGCGCCAGCAGCCAGGAATACAGGGGCGAGCAGTACTTC | CASSQEYRGEQYF | TRBV4-1 | TRBD1 | . | TRBJ2-7
TGTGCCAGCAGCGCGCTCTACGAGCAGTACTTC | CASSALYEQYF | TRBV6-5 | . | . | TRBJ2-7
TGTGCCAGCAGCTTGACGGGGGCGACCTACGAGCAGTACTTC | CASSLTGATYEQYF | TRBV7-2 | . | . | TRBJ2-7
TGTGCCACCTCCCCGACTAGTGGCGAGCAGTACTTC | CATSPTSGEQYF | TRBV19 | . | once | TRBJ2-7
TGCGCCAGCAGCGTAGACGCTAGTAAAGCCTACGAGCAGTACTTC | CASSVDASKAYEQYF | TRBV5-1 | . | . | TRBJ2-7
TGTGCCAGCAGTTTACCGGGACTAGTAGTCGAGCAGTACTTC | CASSLPGLVVEQYF | TRBV7-9 | TRBD2 | . | TRBJ2-7
TGTGCCAGCACCCTTAGGGGTCCCGAGGATGAGCAGTTCTTC | CASTLRGPEDEQFF | TRBV7-2 | . | . | TRBJ2-1
TGTGCCAGCCGCAGGGGCATAAACAATGAGCAGTTCTTC | CASRRGINNEQFF | TRBV2 | . | . | TRBJ2-1
TGCGCCAGCAGCTTGGAAGGGGTCGGCGGAGGGGAGCAGTTCTTC | CASSLEGVGGGEQFF | TRBV5-1 | . | . | TRBJ2-1
TGTGCCAGCAGCGAGGTGGGGACAGATTACAATGAGCAGTTCTTC | CASSEVGTDYNEQFF | TRBV9 | TRBD1 | . | TRBJ2-1
TGTGCCAGCAGCTTCGACAGGGGCGAGACCCAGTACTTC | CASSFDRGETQYF | TRBV7-7 | TRBD1 | . | TRBJ2-5
TGTGCCAGCAGTGAATTTAGCGGGGGGGCCGATACGCAGTATTTT | CASSEFSGGADTQYF | TRBV6-1 | TRBD2 | once | TRBJ2-3
TGCGCCAGCAGCGTGAGGGGGGACTCCTACGAGCAGTACTTC | CASSVRGDSYEQYF | TRBV5-1 | . | . | TRBJ2-7
TGTGCCAGCAGTTCAGGGGATAATACGCAGTATTTT | CASSSGDNTQYF | TRBV6-5 | . | . | TRBJ2-3
TGTGCCAGCAGCTTAGGGCTAGCGGAATACAATGAGCAGTTCTTC | CASSLGLAEYNEQFF | TRBV6-6 | TRBD2 | . | TRBJ2-1
TGCAGCGTTGAAAAGGGGGCGCGTACCGGGGAGCTGTTTTTT | CSVEKGARTGELFF | TRBV29-1 | TRBD1 | few | TRBJ2-2
TGCGCCAGCAGCGGGGGAGTTGGGGACTATGGCTACACCTTC | CASSGGVGDYGYTF | TRBV5-1 | . | . | TRBJ1-2
TGTGCCAGCAGCTTGCGGGCCCCCGGGGGTGAGACCCAGTACTTC | CASSLRAPGGETQYF | TRBV5-4 | . | . | TRBJ2-5
TGTGCCAGCAGCTTGGTCGGCCGAGCTAACTATGGCTACACCTTC | CASSLVGRANYGYTF | TRBV5-4 | . | . | TRBJ1-2
TGTGCCAGCAGCTTAGTTGCCTCTTATCGAAGCTACGAGCAGTACTTC | CASSLVASYRSYEQYF | TRBV11-1 | . | . | TRBJ2-7
TGCAGCGTTGGGGCAAGGACTAGCAGGTTGGATGAGCAGTTCTTC | CSVGARTSRLDEQFF | TRBV29-1 | TRBD2 | . | TRBJ2-1
TGCGCCAGCAGCCCCAACGGGAGGGGCGCAGAGACCCAGTACTTC | CASSPNGRGAETQYF | TRBV5-1 | TRBD2 | . | TRBJ2-5
TGCAGCGTTTTAGAGACAGGGGGCGTTAGGAGCTACACCTTC | CSVLETGGVRSYTF | TRBV29-1 | TRBD1 | . | TRBJ1-2
TGTGCCAGCAGCTTCTGGACTGCCCCCGCTGGGGCCAACGTCCTGACTTTC | CASSFWTAPAGANVLTF | TRBV7-9 | . | . | TRBJ2-6
TGTGCCAGCAGCCCACTAGCGGGAGGGCGAGAGACCCAGTACTTC | CASSPLAGGRETQYF | TRBV5-6 | TRBD2 | . | TRBJ2-5
TGCGCCAGCAGAAACCGGGGGGGCAATCAGCCCCAGCATTTT | CASRNRGGNQPQHF | TRBV5-1 | . | . | TRBJ1-5
TGTGCCAGCTCACTCCCGACAGGGCGCACAGATACGCAGTATTTT | CASSLPTGRTDTQYF | TRBV18 | TRBD1 | . | TRBJ2-3
TGCAGCGTTCAAGGGGGAGGTGGTGAAAAACTGTTTTTT | CSVQGGGGEKLFF | TRBV29-1 | . | . | TRBJ1-4
TGTGCCAGCAGTTTCTCTTACCCCCGATGGACTAGCCAAAGCTCCTACGAGCAGTACTTC | CASSFSYPRWTSQSSYEQYF | TRBV28 | TRBD2 | . | TRBJ2-7
TGTGCCAGCAGCCCCGGGGACAGGGGGCGAGAGACCCAGTACTTC | CASSPGDRGRETQYF | TRBV5-8 | TRBD1 | . | TRBJ2-5
TGTGCCATCAGTGGTCTCGTGACAGGCTATGGCTACACCTTC | CAISGLVTGYGYTF | TRBV10-3 | . | . | TRBJ1-2
TGTGCCAGCCGACGGGGTACCTACGAGCAGTACTTC | CASRRGTYEQYF | TRBV7-9 | . | . | TRBJ2-7
TGTGCCATAAGGGGGGGGAGCTCCTACGAGCAGTACTTC | CAIRGGSSYEQYF | TRBV10-3 | . | . | TRBJ2-7
TGTGCCAGCAGTTACTCGACAGGGACAGGGGGCGAAAAACTGTTTTTT | CASSYSTGTGGEKLFF | TRBV6-5 | TRBD1 | . | TRBJ1-4
TGTGCCAGCAGTCCCAACGGTGAATCCACCTACGAGCAGTACTTC | CASSPNGESTYEQYF | TRBV28 | . | . | TRBJ2-7
TGTGCCAGCAGTCCCGGGTCTAGCGTGTACCAAGAGACCCAGTACTTC | CASSPGSSVYQETQYF | TRBV28 | . | . | TRBJ2-5
TGTGCCTGGAGGAGGGGAAGCTACGAGCAGTACTTC | CAWRRGSYEQYF | TRBV30 | . | . | TRBJ2-7
TGTGCCATCAGGGCTCGGGGGGGACTCAACAGGGAAGATGGCTACACCTTC | CAIRARGGLNREDGYTF | TRBV10-3 | . | few | TRBJ1-2